These 14 T cell receptor beta chains came from one sample sequenced in a study of Tregs in tolerant kidney transplant recipients. Using immunoSEQ multiplex PCR, the repertoire was profiled, and TCRdb retains in-frame clones only, with some absent. The sample includes 95,000 to 120,000 clones, 90% of them seen just once. The sample in question was CD4+ T cells from blood, obtained before the transplant. The receptors shown here come from a human donor who received a combined kidney and bone marrow transplant.

CDR3 residues: CASSRADRVSSYEQYF. CDR3 nucleotide sequence: TGTGCCAGTAGCCGGGCAGACAGGGTGAGCTCCTACGAGCAGTACTTC. The chain uses TRBV19 and TRBJ2-7; 7 bases agree with TRBD1. The junction had 11 bases not matched to a gene; V was cut back by 6 bases and J by 0 bases. Germline lookup yields CDR1 LNHDA and CDR2 SQIVND (reference sequence). CDR3 length: 16 amino acids.

The CDR3, as DNA: TGTGCCAGCAAGGCTAGCGGCACCGGGGAGCTGTTTTTT. It encodes CASKASGTGELFF. The chain joins TRBV2 to TRBJ2-2; 7 bases are shared with TRBD2. From germline, CDR1 is SNHLY and CDR2 FYNNEI. Trimming took 7 bases from V and 4 from J; bases not matched to a gene: 3. The CDR3 consists of 13 residues.

The J gene is TRBJ2-7, the V gene TRBV14; TRBD1 agrees at 10 bases. This CDR3 contains 14 residues. With 6 bases clipped from V and 7 bases from J, the junction kept 9 bases outside the gene matches. Germline V lookup: CDR1 SGHDN, CDR2 FVKESK. DNA of the CDR3: TGTGCCAGCAGACCCGGACAGGGGGTAGGTGAGCAGTACTTC. Encoded protein: CASRPGQGVGEQYF.

V usage is TRBV7-2 and J usage is TRBJ1-3; no clear D gene. Germline V lookup: CDR1 SGHTA, CDR2 FQGNSA. The CDR3 runs to 16 residues. Trimming stripped 3 bases from V and 0 bases from J, with 12 bases between. The CDR3 here is CASSLRMMSSGNTIYF. DNA for the CDR3: TGTGCCAGCAGCTTGCGGATGATGAGCTCTGGAAACACCATATATTTT.

The chain links TRBV18 to TRBJ2-1, with D tentatively TRBD1 (6 bases). Trimming pared 1 base from V and 8 bases from J, leaving 15 bases between. Looked up from germline, CDR1 is KGHSH and CDR2 is LQKENI. The CDR3 totals 15 residues. CDR3 amino acids: CASSPLGDKGDEQFF. The CDR3 nucleotides are TGTGCCAGCTCACCACTAGGGGACAAGGGCGATGAGCAGTTCTTC.

The chain has TRBV28 and TRBJ1-5; 8 bases agree with TRBD1. The CDR3 runs to 16 residues. V was pared by 5 bases and J by 0 bases, with 6 bases of the junction left unmatched. Germline CDR1 is MDHEN and CDR2 is SYDVKM. The CDR3 region has the DNA TGTGCCAGCAGTGTCCCAGGGGGCGATAGCAATCAGCCCCAGCATTTT. Translation gives CASSVPGGDSNQPQHF.

J is TRBJ2-7 and V is TRBV7-2; unclear D gene. V lost 0 bases and J 4 bases, leaving 10 bases between the germline ends. Germline loops: CDR1 SGHTA, CDR2 FQGNSA. The length of the CDR3 is 14 residues. CDR3 protein: CASSLAGDRYEQYF. CDR3 nucleotide sequence: TGTGCCAGCAGCTTAGCGGGCGACCGGTACGAGCAGTACTTC.

This sequence joins TRBV27 and TRBJ2-3; D is possibly TRBD2 (5 bases). Germline V CDR1 and CDR2: MNHEY, SMNVEV (reference sequence). V was clipped by 0 bases and J by 3 bases, with 7 bases between them. The CDR3 extends over 14 amino acids. The CDR3 DNA reads TGTGCCAGCAGTTTATCTCGGGGAACAGATACGCAGTATTTT. Translated, it gives CASSLSRGTDTQYF.

This chain links TRBV6-5 with TRBJ1-2; tentative D call: TRBD1 (5 bases). The V gene's germline CDR1 is MNHEY and CDR2 SVGAGI. Between the trimmed V and J ends, which lost 0 bases and 2 bases, there was a span of 10 bases. This CDR3 region has 15 residues. The CDR3 here is CASSYSAGRNYGYTF. In DNA form, the CDR3 reads TGTGCCAGCAGTTACTCGGCAGGGCGAAACTATGGCTACACCTTC.

This chain uses TRBV15 with TRBJ2-7; TRBD2 agrees at 12 bases. This CDR3 spans 15 amino acids. Germline loops: CDR1 LNHNV, CDR2 YYDKDF (reference sequence). The trim removed 2 bases at V and 3 bases at J, leaving 2 bases unmatched. Here the CDR3 DNA reads TGTGCCACCAGCAGAATACTAGCGGGAGGCTACGAGCAGTACTTC. This encodes CATSRILAGGYEQYF.

V usage is TRBV9 and J usage is TRBJ1-1, with unresolved D. CDR1 and CDR2 from the germline V gene are SGDLS and YYNGEE. V was cut by 1 base and J by 2 bases, with 6 bases left in between. CDR3 size: 13 residues. The CDR3 protein is CASSVTGNTEAFF. CDR3 DNA sequence: TGTGCCAGCAGCGTAACGGGTAACACTGAAGCTTTCTTT.

This clone was seen just once. The CDR3 loop reads CASTSYLGVEQYF. The CDR3 region has the DNA TGTGCCAGCACCTCTTATTTGGGAGTCGAGCAGTACTTC. This chain connects TRBV7-2 to TRBJ2-7, with D possibly TRBD2 on 5 matching bases. The CDR3 sequence is 13 residues long. Germline V gene data show CDR1 as SGHTA and CDR2 as FQGNSA. With 7 bases removed from V and 6 bases from J, the gap between germline ends came to 16 bases.

This sequence joins TRBV6-1 and TRBJ2-7, with D maybe TRBD1 (5 bases). The CDR3 is 15 residues long. Per germline, CDR1 MNHNS and CDR2 SASEGT. V lost 3 bases, J lost 3 bases, and 15 bases lay in between. Written as DNA, the CDR3 is TGTGCCAGCAGTGATTTGCGGCAGGGCCACTACGAGCAGTACTTC. It encodes CASSDLRQGHYEQYF.

This chain joins TRBV6-5 and TRBJ2-3; no clear D gene. The V end was cut by 5 bases, the J end by 6 bases, with 6 bases between. Looked up from germline, CDR1 is MNHEY and CDR2 is SVGAGI. CDR3 length equals 11 residues. CDR3 in DNA: TGTGCCAGCAGTAACCGGGATACGCAGTATTTT. It encodes CASSNRDTQYF.